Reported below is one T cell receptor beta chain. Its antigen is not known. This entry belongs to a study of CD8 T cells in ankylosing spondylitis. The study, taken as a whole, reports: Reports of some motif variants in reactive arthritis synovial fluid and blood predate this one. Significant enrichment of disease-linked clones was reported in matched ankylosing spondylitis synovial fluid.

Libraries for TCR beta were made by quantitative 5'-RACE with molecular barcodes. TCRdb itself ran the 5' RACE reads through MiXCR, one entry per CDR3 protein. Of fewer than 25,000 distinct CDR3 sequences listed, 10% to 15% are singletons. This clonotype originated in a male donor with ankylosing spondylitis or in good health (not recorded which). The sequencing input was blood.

This CDR3 reads CASRDQGAFADTQYF. The CDR3 DNA is TGTGCCAGCAGGGATCAGGGGGCTTTTGCAGATACGCAGTATTTT. The J gene is TRBJ2-3, the V gene TRBV5-4, with TRBD1 identical over 8 bases. This CDR3 spans 15 amino acids. V gave up 5 bases and J gave up 4 bases; unmatched junction bases: 9. From germline, CDR1 is SGHNT and CDR2 YYREEE (reference sequence).